Shown below are 6 T cell receptor beta chains from a single sample sequenced in a study of blood T cells in healthy people across ages. Sample-barcoded 5' priming and a J-beta primer mix drove a second PCR of 7 to 11 cycles. One entry per CDR3 protein, called by TCRdb with MiXCR from the 5' RACE reads. The sample has around 580,000 distinct CDR3 sequences; roughly 48% are singletons. Specimen: blood. The receptors were gathered from an older man in good health.

The chain couples TRBV7-2 to TRBJ2-2; tentative D call: TRBD1 (5 bases). The germline V gene has CDR1 SGHTA and CDR2 FQGNSA. V was trimmed by 4 bases and J by 0 bases, leaving 12 bases between them. The CDR3 is 16 residues long. The CDR3, as DNA: TGTGCCAGCAGCTCGAACAGGCCCACGAACACCGGGGAGCTGTTTTTT. It specifies CASSSNRPTNTGELFF.

Regarding this clonotype: Just one base apart from a much larger clone, this may be a read error. The chain recombines TRBV6-5 with TRBJ2-7; TRBD2 might be the D (5 bases). The germline gives CDR1 MNHEY, CDR2 SVGAGI. The CDR3 sequence is 15 residues long. The CDR3 DNA reads TGTGCCAGCAGTGACTCCCCAATCGGGGTCTACGAGCAGTACTTC. Amino acid sequence: CASSDSPIGVYEQYF.

This clonotype was picked up many times. This rearrangement joins TRBV6-6 to TRBJ2-2, with D unresolved. V was trimmed by 5 bases and J by 3 bases, leaving 4 bases between them. CDR3 size: 12 residues. Germline V gene data show CDR1 as MNHNY and CDR2 as SVGAGI (reference sequence). CDR3 nucleotide sequence: TGTGCCAGCAGTGGAGACACCGGGGAGCTGTTTTTT. It translates to CASSGDTGELFF.

The chain links TRBV18 to TRBJ2-5, with D possibly matching TRBD2 (6 bases). The V and J ends lost 1 base and 4 bases respectively, with 19 bases between them. CDR3 length: 17 amino acids. Germline assignment: CDR1 KGHSH and CDR2 LQKENI. The CDR3 coding sequence is TGTGCCAGCTCACCACTTTCTCGCCGGCTGCGGGGAGAGACCCAGTACTTC. Translation: CASSPLSRRLRGETQYF.

This clonotype was recorded a few times. The rearrangement joins TRBV5-5 to TRBJ2-3; 7 bases are shared with TRBD2. The CDR3 is made up of 16 amino acids. Losses at the gene ends were 4 bases for V and 0 bases for J; bases not matched to a gene: 8. Germline loops: CDR1 SGHKS, CDR2 YYEKEE (reference sequence). The CDR3 is CASSRSGALSTDTQYF. The CDR3 DNA reads TGTGCCAGCAGCCGGAGCGGGGCCCTTAGCACAGATACGCAGTATTTT.

The chain couples TRBV7-6 to TRBJ2-1; TRBD2 agrees at 9 bases. Per germline, CDR1 SGHVS and CDR2 FNYEAQ. This CDR3 is built from 17 residues. Trimming removed 1 base from V and 6 bases from J; junction bases left unmatched: 10. As DNA, the CDR3 is TGTGCCAGCAGCTTAGTGGGCGGGGGGGCCTTCTGCAATGAGCAGTTCTTC. Translation: CASSLVGGGAFCNEQFF.